A selection of T cell receptor beta chains follows, all from one sample in a study of OX40 agonist ivuxolimab in advanced cancers. Some clones are missing from TCRdb's copy, which holds only in-frame ones; the method was immunoSEQ multiplex PCR. Among roughly 70,000 clones listed, around 86% were seen once. Sequenced material: CD4+ or CD8+ T cells sorted from blood, taken in a trial of the OX40 agonist ivuxolimab. These TCRs come from an adult with an advanced solid tumor such as melanoma, head and neck, liver or kidney cancer. Each CDR3 is given with its conserved first and last residue. The order of the fields is J gene, D gene, clone size, V gene, CDR3 protein, CDR3 DNA. D genes are given only for firm matches. Rows give clone size only sometimes, using once, few, many, or a class for an expanded clone.

TRBJ2-5,NA,NA,TRBV5-1,CASSFRRKETQYF,TGCGCCAGCAGCTTCCGGCGGAAAGAGACCCAGTACTTC
TRBJ2-7,NA,NA,TRBV5-1,CASSLNPYEQYF,TGCGCCAGCAGCCTGAATCCCTACGAGCAGTACTTC
TRBJ2-2,TRBD1,NA,TRBV9,CASRTGGLNTGELFF,TGTGCCAGCCGAACAGGGGGCTTAAACACCGGGGAGCTGTTTTTT
TRBJ2-1,TRBD2,NA,TRBV6-6,CASSSGLAGANEQFF,TGTGCCAGCAGTTCGGGACTAGCGGGAGCCAATGAGCAGTTCTTC
TRBJ2-3,TRBD2,NA,TRBV9,CASSVEPLAGSTDTQYF,TGTGCCAGCAGCGTAGAACCATTAGCGGGAAGCACAGATACGCAGTATTTT
TRBJ2-1,TRBD1,NA,TRBV14,CASSRRQGLNEQFF,TGTGCCAGCAGTCGAAGACAGGGGTTGAATGAGCAGTTCTTC
TRBJ2-7,NA,NA,TRBV2,CASSEAAKLQYF,TGTGCCAGCAGTGAAGCGGCAAAATTGCAGTACTTC
TRBJ2-6,NA,NA,TRBV18,CASSQDSGANVLTF,TGTGCCAGCTCACAGGACTCTGGGGCCAACGTCCTGACTTTC
TRBJ1-1,NA,NA,TRBV10-3,CAIRYTENTEAFF,TGTGCCATCAGGTACACAGAGAACACTGAAGCTTTCTTT
TRBJ1-5,TRBD1,NA,TRBV6-5,CASSRTGVQPQHF,TGTGCCAGCAGTAGGACAGGGGTACAGCCCCAGCATTTT
TRBJ2-1,NA,NA,TRBV6-1,CASTRVTYNEQFF,TGTGCCAGCACGCGGGTTACCTACAATGAGCAGTTCTTC
TRBJ1-3,TRBD1,NA,TRBV30,CAWSRTGSGNTIYF,TGTGCCTGGAGTCGGACAGGATCTGGAAACACCATATATTTT
TRBJ1-5,NA,NA,TRBV5-8,CASSPGVGVPSNQPQHF,TGTGCCAGCAGCCCGGGGGTAGGGGTCCCTAGCAATCAGCCCCAGCATTTT
TRBJ1-6,NA,NA,TRBV7-2,CASSPGSSANSPLHF,TGTGCCAGCAGCCCCGGAAGTTCGGCTAATTCACCCCTCCACTTT
TRBJ2-4,TRBD1,NA,TRBV5-5,CASSLGQGKNIQYF,TGTGCCAGCAGCTTGGGACAGGGAAAAAACATTCAGTACTTC
TRBJ2-3,NA,once,TRBV29-1,CSVGVTDTQYF,TGCAGCGTTGGAGTTACAGATACGCAGTATTTT
TRBJ2-7,NA,NA,TRBV11-2,CASRFTGEGSYEQYF,TGTGCCAGCAGATTTACAGGTGAAGGCTCCTACGAGCAGTACTTC
TRBJ2-3,NA,NA,TRBV19,CATMRSSGTDTQYF,TGTGCCACGATGCGTAGTTCCGGGACAGATACGCAGTATTTT
TRBJ1-5,TRBD1,NA,TRBV2,CASSPTGGSWLKVGQPQHF,TGTGCCAGCAGTCCCACAGGGGGCTCGTGGCTCAAAGTCGGTCAGCCCCAGCATTTT
TRBJ2-7,NA,NA,TRBV5-1,CASSLGSAWNEQYF,TGCGCCAGCAGCTTGGGGAGTGCTTGGAACGAGCAGTACTTC
TRBJ2-5,NA,NA,TRBV7-3,CASSLGLRRETQYF,TGTGCCAGCAGCTTAGGTCTCAGGCGGGAGACCCAGTACTTC
TRBJ2-3,TRBD1,NA,TRBV27,CASSLGTGSDTQYF,TGTGCCAGCAGTCTCGGGACAGGGTCAGATACGCAGTATTTT
TRBJ1-5,NA,NA,TRBV30,CAWSVYATEGQPQHF,TGTGCCTGGAGTGTATATGCCACCGAGGGCCAGCCCCAGCATTTT
TRBJ1-6,NA,once,TRBV6-6,CASSYTPRGTNSPLHF,TGTGCCAGCAGTTACACCCCAAGGGGTACGAATTCACCCCTCCACTTT
TRBJ2-2,TRBD1,NA,TRBV9,CASSMPGTGASNTGELFF,TGTGCCAGCAGCATGCCCGGGACAGGGGCAAGTAACACCGGGGAGCTGTTTTTT
TRBJ1-1,NA,NA,TRBV19,CASTRGMNTEAFF,TGTGCCAGTACTCGGGGAATGAACACTGAAGCTTTCTTT
TRBJ1-1,TRBD1,NA,TRBV7-9,CASSLGDRDTEAFF,TGTGCCAGCAGCTTAGGAGACAGGGACACTGAAGCTTTCTTT
TRBJ2-7,TRBD1,NA,TRBV10-2,CASGDSSYEQYF,TGCGCCAGCGGGGACAGTTCCTACGAGCAGTACTTC
TRBJ2-2,NA,NA,TRBV25-1,CASSWRLAGELFF,TGTGCCAGCAGTTGGAGGCTAGCCGGGGAGCTGTTTTTT
TRBJ1-1,NA,NA,TRBV29-1,CSVGRLGSTEAFF,TGCAGCGTTGGCCGGCTGGGGAGTACTGAAGCTTTCTTT
TRBJ1-5,NA,NA,TRBV6-6,CASSDQTRNQPQHF,TGTGCCAGCAGTGACCAGACACGCAATCAGCCCCAGCATTTT
TRBJ1-1,NA,NA,TRBV14,CASSQEYMNTEAFF,TGTGCCAGCAGCCAAGAGTATATGAACACTGAAGCTTTCTTT
TRBJ2-4,NA,once,TRBV11-3,CASSLSQGNSKNIQYF,TGTGCCAGCAGCTTATCTCAAGGCAACAGCAAAAACATTCAGTACTTC
TRBJ2-2,NA,NA,TRBV7-2,CASSLLVAYTGELFF,TGTGCCAGCAGCCTACTTGTTGCTTACACCGGGGAGCTGTTTTTT
TRBJ2-3,NA,NA,TRBV9,CASSVGGGSTDTQYF,TGTGCCAGCAGCGTAGGCGGAGGGAGCACAGATACGCAGTATTTT